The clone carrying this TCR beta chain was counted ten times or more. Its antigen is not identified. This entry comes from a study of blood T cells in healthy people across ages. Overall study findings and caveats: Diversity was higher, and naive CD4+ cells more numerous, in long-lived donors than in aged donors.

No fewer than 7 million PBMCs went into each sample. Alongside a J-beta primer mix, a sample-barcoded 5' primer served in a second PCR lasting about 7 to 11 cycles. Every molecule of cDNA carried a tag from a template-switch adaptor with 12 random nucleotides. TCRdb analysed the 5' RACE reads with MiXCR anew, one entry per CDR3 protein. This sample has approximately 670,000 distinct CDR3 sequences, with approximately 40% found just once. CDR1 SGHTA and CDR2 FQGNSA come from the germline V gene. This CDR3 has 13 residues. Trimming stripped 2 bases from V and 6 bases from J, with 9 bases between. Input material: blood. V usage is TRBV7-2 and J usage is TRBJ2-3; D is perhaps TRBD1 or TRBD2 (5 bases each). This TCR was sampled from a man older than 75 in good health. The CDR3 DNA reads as TGTGCCAGCAGCTTAATTTGGGGGGATACGCAGTATTTT. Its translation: CASSLIWGDTQYF.